This TCR beta chain was captured in a study of T cell responses to AZD1222 COVID-19 vaccine. Study-wide background: Second doses that came at about 4 or about 12 weeks were put together.

The method was immunoSEQ multiplex PCR; TCRdb's version includes in-frame clones alone and lacks a portion of them. Of more than 95,000 clones listed, about nine tenths are singletons. The V end was cut by 4 bases, the J end by 2 bases, with 9 bases between. Germline V lookup: CDR1 MNHEY, CDR2 SVGAGI. The CDR3 spans 13 residues. The sample was peripheral blood, taken on day 0 of AZD1222 vaccination. The genes are TRBV6-5 and TRBJ2-7; no clear D. The source is an adult in good health. CDR3 DNA sequence: TGTGCCAGCAGTTTACAAAGAACCTACGAGCAGTACTTC. Its translation is CASSLQRTYEQYF.